What follows is one T cell receptor (beta chain) and its context. V lost 3 bases to trimming and J lost 7 bases; unmatched junction nucleotides: 6. This CDR3 has 16 residues. Germline CDR1 is LNHDA and CDR2 is SQIVND (reference sequence). Per the study methods: Amplification from reference gene primers served as the basis for estimated nucleated cell counts. Repertoires were generated with immunoSEQ multiplex PCR, while TCRdb's copy carries only in-frame clones and drops some. That table furnishes V, J and clone size, whereas the DNA furnished D and trimming. The data hold 140,000 or so clones, with roughly 86% observed a single time. The data derive from a study of blood T cell repertoires in COVID-19. As for the study in general: Nucleic acid was either cDNA or gDNA, and it came from T cells, B-cell-depleted T cells, or PBMCs.

The chain carries TRBV19 and TRBJ2-3; TRBD2 aligns across 14 bases. This clonotype was obtained from a woman aged 50 to 65 with acute or convalescent COVID-19. What was sequenced was peripheral blood. Here the CDR3 reads CASSMTSGGAVNTQYF. CDR3 coding DNA: TGTGCCAGTAGTATGACTAGCGGGGGGGCCGTAAATACGCAGTATTTT. The full variable domain, its missing parts supplied by reference TRBV19 and TRBJ2-3, is DGGITQSPKYLFRKEGQNVTLSCEQNLNHDAMYWYRQDPGQGLRLIYYSQIVNDFQKGDIAEGYSVSREKKESFPLTVTSAQKNPTAFYLCASSMTSGGAVNTQYFGPGTRLTVL.